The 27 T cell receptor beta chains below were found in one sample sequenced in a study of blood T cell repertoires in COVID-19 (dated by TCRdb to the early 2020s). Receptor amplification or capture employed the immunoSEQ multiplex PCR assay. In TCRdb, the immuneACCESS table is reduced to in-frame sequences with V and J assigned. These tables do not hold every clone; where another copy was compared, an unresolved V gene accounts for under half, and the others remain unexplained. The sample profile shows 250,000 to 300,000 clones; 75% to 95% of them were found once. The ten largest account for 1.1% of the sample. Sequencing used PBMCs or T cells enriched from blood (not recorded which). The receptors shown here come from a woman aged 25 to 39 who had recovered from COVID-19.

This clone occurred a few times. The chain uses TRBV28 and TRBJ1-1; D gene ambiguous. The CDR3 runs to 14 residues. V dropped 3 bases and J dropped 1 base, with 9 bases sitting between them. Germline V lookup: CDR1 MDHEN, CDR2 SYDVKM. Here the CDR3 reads CASSLIQSNTEAFF. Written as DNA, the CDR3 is TGTGCCAGCAGTTTGATCCAGTCGAACACTGAAGCTTTCTTT.

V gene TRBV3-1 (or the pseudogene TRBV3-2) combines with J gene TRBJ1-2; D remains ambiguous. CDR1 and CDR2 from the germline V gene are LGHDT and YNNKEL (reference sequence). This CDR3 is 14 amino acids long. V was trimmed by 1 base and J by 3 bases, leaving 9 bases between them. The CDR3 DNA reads TGTGCCAGCAGCCAAGGTACCAGGCACTATGGCTACACCTTC. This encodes CASSQGTRHYGYTF.

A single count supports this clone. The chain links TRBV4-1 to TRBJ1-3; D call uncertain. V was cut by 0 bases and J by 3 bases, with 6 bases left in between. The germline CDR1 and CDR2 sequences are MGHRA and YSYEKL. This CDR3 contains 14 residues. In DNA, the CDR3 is TGCGCCAGCAGCCAAGACGGAGGTGGAAACACCATATATTTT. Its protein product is CASSQDGGGNTIYF.

The CDR3, as DNA: TGCGCCAGCAGTGATCCGCGGGGGGAGCGGGATGAGCAGTTCTTC. Protein: CASSDPRGERDEQFF. This chain connects TRBV10-1 to TRBJ2-1; 8 nucleotides agree with TRBD2. The CDR3 is 15 residues long. Unmatched junction bases numbered 9, after V lost 3 bases and J lost 8 bases. The germline CDR1 and CDR2 sequences are WNHNN and SYGVQD (reference sequence).

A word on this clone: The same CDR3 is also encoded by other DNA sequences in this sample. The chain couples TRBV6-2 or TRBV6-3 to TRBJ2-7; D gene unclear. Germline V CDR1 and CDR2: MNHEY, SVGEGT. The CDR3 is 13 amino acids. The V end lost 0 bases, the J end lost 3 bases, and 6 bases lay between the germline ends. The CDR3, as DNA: TGTGCCAGCAGTTACTCAAGCGTCTACGAGCAGTACTTC. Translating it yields CASSYSSVYEQYF.

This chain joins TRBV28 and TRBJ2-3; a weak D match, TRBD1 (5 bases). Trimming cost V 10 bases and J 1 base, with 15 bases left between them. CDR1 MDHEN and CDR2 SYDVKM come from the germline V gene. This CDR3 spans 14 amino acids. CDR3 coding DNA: TGTGCCACCTTGAAACAGGTCGGCACAGATACGCAGTATTTT. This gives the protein CATLKQVGTDTQYF. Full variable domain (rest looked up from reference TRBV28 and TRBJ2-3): DVKVTQSSRYLVKRTGEKVFLECVQDMDHENMFWYRQDPGLGLRLIYFSYDVKMKEKGDIPEGYSVSREKKERFSLILESASTNQTSMYLCATLKQVGTDTQYFGPGTRLTVL.

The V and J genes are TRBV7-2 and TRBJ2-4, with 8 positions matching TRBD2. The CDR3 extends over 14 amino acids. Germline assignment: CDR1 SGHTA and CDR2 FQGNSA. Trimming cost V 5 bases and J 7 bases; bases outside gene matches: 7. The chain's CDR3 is CASSPQAGENIQYF. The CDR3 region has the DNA TGTGCCAGCAGCCCACAAGCGGGAGAGAACATTCAGTACTTC.

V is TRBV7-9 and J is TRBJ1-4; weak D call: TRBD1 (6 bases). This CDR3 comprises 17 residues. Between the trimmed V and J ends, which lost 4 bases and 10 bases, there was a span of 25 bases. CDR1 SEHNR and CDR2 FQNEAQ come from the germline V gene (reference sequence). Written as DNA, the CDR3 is TGTGCCAGCAGCTCTAAAGCACTTATCAACAGGGTTGGAAAACTGTTTTTT. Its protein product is CASSSKALINRVGKLFF.

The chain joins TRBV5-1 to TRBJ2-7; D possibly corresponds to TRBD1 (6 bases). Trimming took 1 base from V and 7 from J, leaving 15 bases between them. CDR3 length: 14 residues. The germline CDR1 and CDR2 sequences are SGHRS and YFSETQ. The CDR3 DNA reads TGCGCCAGCAGCTTGCCGATACAGGGCAGTGAGCAGTACTTC. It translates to CASSLPIQGSEQYF.

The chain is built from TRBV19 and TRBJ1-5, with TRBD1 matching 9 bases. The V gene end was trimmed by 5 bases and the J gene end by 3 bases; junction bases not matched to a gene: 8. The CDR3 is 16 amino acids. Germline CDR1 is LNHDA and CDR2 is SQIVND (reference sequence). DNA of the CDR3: TGTGCCAGTAGTCAACCGGGACAGGGTGCCAATCAGCCCCAGCATTTT. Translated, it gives CASSQPGQGANQPQHF.

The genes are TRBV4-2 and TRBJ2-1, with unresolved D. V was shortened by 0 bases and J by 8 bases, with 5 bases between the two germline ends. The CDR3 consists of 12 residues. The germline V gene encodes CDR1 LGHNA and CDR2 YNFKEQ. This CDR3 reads CASSQDFDEQFF. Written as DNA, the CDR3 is TGTGCCAGCAGCCAAGATTTCGATGAGCAGTTCTTC.

The CDR3 bases are TGTGCCAGCAGCTCCCAACCGGGACTAGCGGGAGGGTTGAATGAGCAGTTCTTC. Amino acid sequence: CASSSQPGLAGGLNEQFF. V usage is TRBV7-3 and J usage is TRBJ2-1; 16 bases align to TRBD2. Trimming removed 4 bases from V and 7 bases from J; junction bases left unmatched: 10. Germline V gene sequence: CDR1 SGHTA, CDR2 FQGTGA. The CDR3 contains 18 residues.

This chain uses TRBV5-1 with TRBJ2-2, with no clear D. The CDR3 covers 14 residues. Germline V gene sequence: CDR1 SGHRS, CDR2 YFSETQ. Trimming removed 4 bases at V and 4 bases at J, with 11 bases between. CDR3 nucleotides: TGCGCCAGCAGCCCCCGCCCGGGCACCGGGGAGCTGTTTTTT. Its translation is CASSPRPGTGELFF.

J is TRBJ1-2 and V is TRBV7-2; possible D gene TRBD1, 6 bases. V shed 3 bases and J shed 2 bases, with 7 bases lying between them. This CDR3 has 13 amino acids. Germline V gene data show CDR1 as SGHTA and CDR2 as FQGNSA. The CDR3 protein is CASSLQGNYGYTF. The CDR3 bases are TGTGCCAGCAGCTTGCAGGGGAACTATGGCTACACCTTC. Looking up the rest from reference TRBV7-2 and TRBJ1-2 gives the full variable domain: GAGVSQSPSNKVTEKGKDVELRCDPISGHTALYWYRQSLGQGLEFLIYFQGNSAPDKSGLPSDRFSAERTGGSVSTLTIQRTQQEDSAVYLCASSLQGNYGYTFGSGTRLTVV.

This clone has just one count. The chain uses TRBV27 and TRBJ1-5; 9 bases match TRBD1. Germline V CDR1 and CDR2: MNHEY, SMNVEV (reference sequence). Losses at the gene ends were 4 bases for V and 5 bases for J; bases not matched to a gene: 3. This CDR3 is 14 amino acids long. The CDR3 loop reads CASSWGTGHQPQHF. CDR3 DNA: TGTGCCAGCAGTTGGGGGACAGGGCATCAGCCCCAGCATTTT.

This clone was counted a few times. This CDR3 is CASSLAGRGDQPQHF. CDR3 in DNA: TGTGCCAGCAGCTTAGCTGGCAGGGGAGATCAGCCCCAGCATTTT. The chain carries TRBV7-9 and TRBJ1-5; D is possibly TRBD1 (6 bases). Looked up from germline, CDR1 is SEHNR and CDR2 is FQNEAQ (reference sequence). There are 15 residues in the CDR3. The V end lost 0 bases, the J end lost 5 bases, and 11 bases lay between the germline ends. The whole variable domain, remainder taken from reference TRBV7-9 and TRBJ1-5, is DTGVSQNPRHKITKRGQNVTFRCDPISEHNRLYWYRQTLGQGPEFLTYFQNEAQLEKSRLLSDRFSAERPKGSFSTLEIQRTEQGDSAMYLCASSLAGRGDQPQHFGDGTRLSIL.

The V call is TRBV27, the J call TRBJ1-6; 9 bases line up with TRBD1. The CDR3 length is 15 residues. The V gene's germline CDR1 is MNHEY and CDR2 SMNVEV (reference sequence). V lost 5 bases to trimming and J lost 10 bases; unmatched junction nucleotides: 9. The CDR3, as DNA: TGTGCCAGCAGTCCCATGGACAGGGGCCACTCACCCCTCCACTTT. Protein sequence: CASSPMDRGHSPLHF.

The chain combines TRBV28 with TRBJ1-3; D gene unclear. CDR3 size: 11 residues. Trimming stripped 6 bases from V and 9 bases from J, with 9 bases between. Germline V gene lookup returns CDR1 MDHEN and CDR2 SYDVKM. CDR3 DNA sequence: TGTGCCAGCAGCATCCCGGGCACCATATATTTT. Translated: CASSIPGTIYF.

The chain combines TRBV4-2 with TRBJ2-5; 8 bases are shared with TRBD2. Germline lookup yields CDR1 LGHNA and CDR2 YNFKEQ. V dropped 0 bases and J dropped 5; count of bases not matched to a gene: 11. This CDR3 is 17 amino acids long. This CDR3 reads CASSQETGGPRGETQYF. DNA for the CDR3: TGTGCCAGCAGCCAAGAGACGGGAGGGCCTAGGGGGGAGACCCAGTACTTC.

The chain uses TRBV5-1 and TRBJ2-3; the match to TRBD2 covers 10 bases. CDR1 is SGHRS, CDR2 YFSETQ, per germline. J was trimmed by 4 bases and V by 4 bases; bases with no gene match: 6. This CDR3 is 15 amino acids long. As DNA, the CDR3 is TGCGCCAGCAGCCTAGCGGGAGCTGTCGCAGATACGCAGTATTTT. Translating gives CASSLAGAVADTQYF.

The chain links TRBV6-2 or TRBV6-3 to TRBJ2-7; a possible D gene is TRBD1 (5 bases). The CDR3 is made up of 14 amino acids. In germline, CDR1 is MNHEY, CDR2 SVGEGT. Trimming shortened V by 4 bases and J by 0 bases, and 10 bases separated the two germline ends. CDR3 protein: CASSFTGSSYEQYF. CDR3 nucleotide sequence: TGTGCCAGCAGTTTCACAGGTAGCTCCTACGAGCAGTACTTC.

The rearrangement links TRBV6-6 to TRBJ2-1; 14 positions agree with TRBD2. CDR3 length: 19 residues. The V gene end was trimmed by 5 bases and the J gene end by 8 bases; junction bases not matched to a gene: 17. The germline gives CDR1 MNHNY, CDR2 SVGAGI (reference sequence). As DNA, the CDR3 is TGTGCCAGCAGTCCAATACCGCCGGGACTAGCGGGGGCTGCTCATGAGCAGTTCTTC. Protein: CASSPIPPGLAGAAHEQFF.

CDR3 residues: CASSSSVAGGNNEQFF. The CDR3, as DNA: TGTGCCAGCAGTTCCTCCGTAGCGGGAGGGAACAATGAGCAGTTCTTC. The genes are TRBV28 and TRBJ2-1; 11 bases align to TRBD2. Trimming took 4 bases from V and 5 from J; bases not matched to a gene: 7. CDR3 length: 16 amino acids. Germline V gene data show CDR1 as MDHEN and CDR2 as SYDVKM.

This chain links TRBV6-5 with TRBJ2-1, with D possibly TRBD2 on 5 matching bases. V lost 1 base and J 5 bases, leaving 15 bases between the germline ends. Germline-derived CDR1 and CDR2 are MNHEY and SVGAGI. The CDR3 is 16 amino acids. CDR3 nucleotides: TGTGCCAGCAGTTACTGGGGAGTTGCTATCCACAATGAGCAGTTCTTC. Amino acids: CASSYWGVAIHNEQFF.

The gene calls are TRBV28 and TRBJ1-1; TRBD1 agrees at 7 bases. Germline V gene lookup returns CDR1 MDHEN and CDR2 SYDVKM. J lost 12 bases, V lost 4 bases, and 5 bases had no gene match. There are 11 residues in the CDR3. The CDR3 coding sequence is TGTGCCAGCAGTTCACAGGGGTATTCTTTCTTT. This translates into CASSSQGYSFF.

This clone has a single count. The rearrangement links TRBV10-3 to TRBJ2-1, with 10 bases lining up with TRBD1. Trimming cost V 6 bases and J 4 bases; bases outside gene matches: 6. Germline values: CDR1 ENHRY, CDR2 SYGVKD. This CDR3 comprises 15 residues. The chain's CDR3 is CAIRNRDRGYNEQFF. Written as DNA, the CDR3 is TGTGCCATCAGGAACCGGGACAGGGGATACAATGAGCAGTTCTTC.

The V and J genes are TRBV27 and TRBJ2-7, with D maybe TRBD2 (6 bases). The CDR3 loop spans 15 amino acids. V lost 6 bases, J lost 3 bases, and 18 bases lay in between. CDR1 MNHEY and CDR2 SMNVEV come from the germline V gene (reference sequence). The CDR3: CASSPSPGSHYEQYF. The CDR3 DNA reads TGTGCCAGCAGCCCAAGCCCCGGGAGCCACTACGAGCAGTACTTC.